The 22 T cell receptor beta chains presented below share a single source sample, sequenced in a study of blood T cell repertoires in COVID-19. Profiled with immunoSEQ multiplex PCR; TCRdb holds only in-frame clones, not every one. The sample shows around 160,000 clones, around four fifths of them seen only once. Sequenced: peripheral blood. All receptors come from a woman between 35 and 50 years old with active or convalescent COVID-19.

V usage is TRBV28 and J usage is TRBJ2-1, with 7 positions matching TRBD2. After removal of 1 base from V and 4 bases from J, the junction contained 19 bases not matched to a gene. The CDR3 extends over 20 amino acids. The germline V gene has CDR1 MDHEN and CDR2 SYDVKM. The CDR3 nucleotides are TGTGCCAGCAGTTTATTATATCGAACGCACTATGGGGGGGGTTACAATGAGCAGTTCTTC. This sequence encodes CASSLLYRTHYGGGYNEQFF.

The chain combines TRBV5-4 with TRBJ1-3; D gene uncertain. The CDR3 contains 14 residues. Trimming removed 0 bases from V and 0 bases from J, with 4 bases in between. Germline assignment: CDR1 SGHNT and CDR2 YYREEE (reference sequence). CDR3 in amino acids: CASSLDSSGNTIYF. As DNA, the CDR3 is TGTGCCAGCAGCTTGGACAGCTCTGGAAACACCATATATTTT.

The V gene is TRBV28, the J gene TRBJ1-2; 9 bases are a match to TRBD1. V dropped 4 bases and J dropped 8; count of bases not matched to a gene: 5. Per germline, CDR1 MDHEN and CDR2 SYDVKM. This CDR3 has 13 residues. CDR3 nucleotide sequence: TGTGCCAGCAGTTCCACAGGGGGCGGAGGCTACACCTTC. Translated: CASSSTGGGGYTF.

The genes are TRBV18 and TRBJ1-5; possibly TRBD1 for D (5 bases). V was trimmed by 1 base and J by 1 base, leaving 5 bases between them. Germline V lookup: CDR1 KGHSH, CDR2 LQKENI. The CDR3 is made up of 14 amino acids. The CDR3 protein is CASSPRGSNQPQHF. The CDR3 DNA is TGTGCCAGCTCACCACGGGGCAGCAATCAGCCCCAGCATTTT.

The chain uses TRBV28 and TRBJ1-5, with 10 bases aligning to TRBD1. This CDR3 comprises 15 residues. V dropped 7 bases and J dropped 7; count of bases not matched to a gene: 10. Germline-derived CDR1 and CDR2 are MDHEN and SYDVKM. CDR3 protein: CASIMGDRGSQPQHF. CDR3 DNA: TGTGCCAGCATCATGGGGGACAGGGGCTCCCAGCCCCAGCATTTT.

The chain has TRBV27 and TRBJ2-7; tentative D call: TRBD1 (6 bases). V was pared by 2 bases and J by 2 bases, with 13 bases between. CDR1 MNHEY and CDR2 SMNVEV come from the germline V gene (reference sequence). This CDR3 contains 15 residues. CDR3: CASSLQGPLTYEQYF. CDR3 bases: TGTGCCAGCAGTTTACAGGGGCCCCTTACCTACGAGCAGTACTTC.

The rearrangement uses TRBV10-3 and TRBJ1-2, with TRBD1 matching 9 bases. Germline V lookup: CDR1 ENHRY, CDR2 SYGVKD. The CDR3 has 13 amino acids. Trimming cost V 5 bases and J 4 bases; bases outside gene matches: 2. The CDR3 protein is CAISQGQGYGYTF. In DNA form, the CDR3 reads TGTGCCATCAGTCAGGGACAGGGCTATGGCTACACCTTC.

The chain carries TRBV27 and TRBJ2-1; 13 positions agree with TRBD2. The ends lost 2 bases at V and 4 bases at J; junction bases unmatched: 2. Germline loops: CDR1 MNHEY, CDR2 SMNVEV (reference sequence). There are 16 residues in the CDR3. CDR3 sequence: CASSLGTSGNYNEQFF. The CDR3 DNA is TGTGCCAGCAGTTTAGGGACTAGCGGGAATTACAATGAGCAGTTCTTC.

This chain links TRBV5-1 with TRBJ1-4, with 7 bases identical to TRBD1. From germline, CDR1 is SGHRS and CDR2 YFSETQ. This CDR3 is 15 amino acids long. After removal of 0 bases from V and 7 bases from J, the junction contained 6 bases not matched to a gene. CDR3 sequence reads: CASSLDGTAIEKLFF. The CDR3 DNA reads as TGCGCCAGCAGCTTGGATGGGACAGCTATTGAAAAACTGTTTTTT.

The chain combines TRBV27 with TRBJ1-6, with TRBD1 matching over 11 bases. With V trimmed by 6 bases and J by 8 bases, 6 bases remained unmatched. This CDR3 contains 15 residues. Germline assignment: CDR1 MNHEY and CDR2 SMNVEV (reference sequence). This CDR3 reads CASSRTGGSYSPLHF. CDR3 bases: TGTGCCAGCAGCCGGACAGGGGGCAGCTATTCACCCCTCCACTTT.

J is TRBJ1-2 and V is TRBV19; TRBD1 is a possible D gene (5 bases). The CDR3 loop spans 13 amino acids. Trimming took 3 bases from V and 3 from J, leaving 8 bases between them. Germline V lookup: CDR1 LNHDA, CDR2 SQIVND (reference sequence). In DNA, the CDR3 is TGTGCCAGTAGTATTGGAGGGGACTATGGCTACACCTTC. Protein sequence: CASSIGGDYGYTF.

CDR3 DNA sequence: TGTGCCAGCAGTTTAGGACTTATGGACAGGGTCGGGGGAGAGACCCAGTACTTC. It specifies CASSLGLMDRVGGETQYF. The V gene is TRBV28, the J gene TRBJ2-5; 8 bases match TRBD1. J lost 4 bases, V lost 2 bases, and 15 bases had no gene match. The CDR3 has 18 residues. Germline V lookup: CDR1 MDHEN, CDR2 SYDVKM. The whole variable domain, remainder taken from reference TRBV28 and TRBJ2-5, is DVKVTQSSRYLVKRTGEKVFLECVQDMDHENMFWYRQDPGLGLRLIYFSYDVKMKEKGDIPEGYSVSREKKERFSLILESASTNQTSMYLCASSLGLMDRVGGETQYFGPGTRLLVL.

V is TRBV5-4 and J is TRBJ1-1, with 11 bases fitting TRBD1. The V and J ends lost 0 bases and 4 bases, in that order; junction bases with no gene match: 2. The CDR3 length is 15 residues. The germline CDR1 and CDR2 sequences are SGHNT and YYREEE (reference sequence). CDR3 amino acids: CASSLGGTGGTEAFF. CDR3 nucleotide sequence: TGTGCCAGCAGCTTGGGGGGGACAGGGGGCACTGAAGCTTTCTTT.

V is TRBV7-9 and J is TRBJ1-2; 8 nucleotides match TRBD1. The CDR3 runs to 16 residues. Germline loops: CDR1 SEHNR, CDR2 FQNEAQ (reference sequence). V was clipped by 1 base and J by 6 bases; unmatched bases: 10. In DNA form, the CDR3 reads TGTGCCAGCAGCTTAGGCCCGGACAGGGTTTTGAATGGCTACACCTTC. Its translation is CASSLGPDRVLNGYTF.

V is TRBV7-9 and J is TRBJ2-3, with D tentatively TRBD2 (5 bases). Trimming shortened V by 2 bases and J by 2 bases, and 11 bases separated the two germline ends. This CDR3 contains 15 residues. CDR1 and CDR2 (germline): SEHNR, FQNEAQ (reference sequence). The CDR3 is CASSLTSGYTDTQYF. CDR3 sequence (DNA): TGTGCCAGCAGCTTAACCAGCGGATACACAGATACGCAGTATTTT.

The chain links TRBV28 to TRBJ2-7; weak D call: TRBD1 (5 bases). The CDR3 length is 16 residues. V lost 4 bases to trimming and J lost 7 bases, with 23 bases between them. Germline V gives CDR1 MDHEN, CDR2 SYDVKM. CDR3 in DNA: TGTGCCAGCAGTTATGTCGGGCCTGCGGTGGGGCAGGAGCAGTACTTC. Translated, it gives CASSYVGPAVGQEQYF.

The J gene is TRBJ2-5, the V gene TRBV19, with 7 bases aligning to TRBD2. After removal of 4 bases from V and 1 base from J, the junction contained 9 bases not matched to a gene. This CDR3 spans 16 amino acids. Germline values: CDR1 LNHDA, CDR2 SQIVND (reference sequence). The DNA of the CDR3 is TGTGCCAGTAGTACCCTTTCAGGGACTATCCAAGAGACCCAGTACTTC. This translates into CASSTLSGTIQETQYF. Drawing the rest from reference TRBV19 and TRBJ2-5, the complete variable domain is DGGITQSPKYLFRKEGQNVTLSCEQNLNHDAMYWYRQDPGQGLRLIYYSQIVNDFQKGDIAEGYSVSREKKESFPLTVTSAQKNPTAFYLCASSTLSGTIQETQYFGPGTRLLVL.

Only one count was recorded for this clone. The V call is TRBV29-1, the J call TRBJ1-1; maybe TRBD1 (5 bases). The CDR3 loop spans 10 amino acids. Germline V lookup: CDR1 SQVTM, CDR2 ANQGSEA. Between the trimmed V and J ends, which lost 4 bases and 7 bases, there was a span of 7 bases. CDR3 region: CSVGGIEAFF. Here the CDR3 DNA reads TGCAGCGTTGGGGGCATTGAAGCTTTCTTT.

The chain carries TRBV27 and TRBJ1-5, with 8 bases lining up with TRBD1. Unmatched junction bases numbered 3, after V lost 11 bases and J lost 0 bases. This CDR3 spans 13 amino acids. Per germline, CDR1 MNHEY and CDR2 SMNVEV (reference sequence). The DNA of the CDR3 is TGTGCCGCAGGGGGCGATAGCAATCAGCCCCAGCATTTT. Translating gives CAAGGDSNQPQHF.

This chain uses TRBV6-6 with TRBJ1-5; D is ambiguous. Germline V CDR1 and CDR2: MNHNY, SVGAGI (reference sequence). The V gene lost 7 bases and the J gene lost 4 bases, with 11 bases spanning the gap. CDR3 length: 13 residues. CDR3 sequence reads: CASILNLNQPQHF. For the CDR3, the DNA is TGTGCCAGCATTTTGAACTTAAATCAGCCCCAGCATTTT.

CDR3 amino acids: CASRQPTGNTEAFF. The DNA for the CDR3 is TGTGCCAGCCGACAACCCACAGGGAACACTGAAGCTTTCTTT. This sequence joins TRBV28 and TRBJ1-1; D is perhaps TRBD1 (5 bases). V dropped 8 bases and J dropped 1 base, with 14 bases sitting between them. The CDR3 has 14 amino acids. CDR1 and CDR2 (germline): MDHEN, SYDVKM.

The chain joins TRBV5-1 to TRBJ2-1; D is unclear. In germline, CDR1 is SGHRS, CDR2 YFSETQ. Trimming left V 2 bases short and J 8 bases short, with 8 bases between. The CDR3 has 12 residues. The CDR3, as DNA: TGCGCCAGCAGCTTTGGGCAGCATGAGCAGTTCTTC. Its translation: CASSFGQHEQFF.